Below are 8 T cell receptor beta chains sequenced from a single sample in a study of cytomegalovirus exposure and HLA in healthy donors. This table comes from immunoSEQ multiplex PCR, and its TCRdb copy is limited to in-frame clones, with some not included. The table lists more than 110,000 clones, 88% of them singletons. Sequenced sample: PBMCs. The source is a woman younger than 35 in good health and CMV-seropositive.

In this sample, this clone turned up once. V usage is TRBV5-1 and J usage is TRBJ1-1, with no clear D. The CDR3 sequence is 13 residues long. Deletions cut 0 bases from V and 8 bases from J, with 11 bases between. Germline loops: CDR1 SGHRS, CDR2 YFSETQ. CDR3 residues: CASSLALGEEAFF. CDR3 in DNA: TGCGCCAGCAGCTTGGCCTTGGGAGAGGAAGCTTTCTTT.

The CDR3 reads CASSPHSKTGDYEQYF. The CDR3 bases are TGTGCCAGCAGCCCCCACTCGAAGACAGGGGACTACGAGCAGTACTTC. The chain employs TRBV27 and TRBJ2-7; 8 positions agree with TRBD1. Losses at the gene ends were 6 bases for V and 3 bases for J; bases not matched to a gene: 13. CDR3 length equals 16 residues. The germline gives CDR1 MNHEY, CDR2 SMNVEV (reference sequence).

V usage is TRBV6-5 and J usage is TRBJ1-5; weak D call: TRBD1 (6 bases). The germline V gene encodes CDR1 MNHEY and CDR2 SVGAGI. V lost 6 bases, J lost 0 bases, and 9 bases lay in between. CDR3 size: 14 residues. The CDR3: CASSQGFSNQPQHF. The DNA of the CDR3 is TGTGCCAGCAGCCAGGGGTTTAGCAATCAGCCCCAGCATTTT.

This clone is a singleton in its sample. The chain has TRBV5-1 and TRBJ2-3; 7 bases line up with TRBD1. Trimming removed 3 bases from V and 2 bases from J; junction bases left unmatched: 9. Germline V lookup: CDR1 SGHRS, CDR2 YFSETQ. There are 16 residues in the CDR3. For the CDR3, the DNA is TGCGCCAGCAGCTCTACAGGGGTCGGATCCACAGATACGCAGTATTTT. This translates into CASSSTGVGSTDTQYF.

V and J are TRBV28 and TRBJ2-6; the D is unclear. Trimming took 8 bases from V and 2 from J, leaving 10 bases between them. This CDR3 has 14 residues. CDR1 is MDHEN, CDR2 SYDVKM, per germline. The CDR3 loop is CASLAFAGANVLTF. In nucleotides, the CDR3 is TGTGCCAGCCTGGCCTTCGCTGGGGCCAACGTCCTGACTTTC.

J is TRBJ2-7 and V is TRBV11-2, with 9 bases fitting TRBD1. This CDR3 region has 12 residues. V shed 4 bases and J 5 bases; nucleotides not matched to a gene: 0. Germline loops: CDR1 SGHAT, CDR2 FQNNGV. DNA of the CDR3: TGTGCCAGCAGCTGGGACAGGGACGAGCAGTACTTC. Translation gives CASSWDRDEQYF.

In DNA, the CDR3 is TGTGCCAGTAAGGAGGGGGCCTTTCATGAAAAACTGTTTTTT. Amino acids: CASKEGAFHEKLFF. V is TRBV19 and J is TRBJ1-4, with 7 nucleotides matching TRBD1. CDR1 is LNHDA and CDR2 is SQIVND in the germline V gene (reference sequence). V shed 7 bases, J shed 6 bases, and the junction held 8 bases outside the gene matches. CDR3 length: 14 amino acids.

This clone is medium-sized by share. The V call is TRBV7-2, the J call TRBJ2-2; a possible D gene is TRBD1 (5 bases). Germline loops: CDR1 SGHTA, CDR2 FQGNSA. The length of the CDR3 is 14 residues. The V end was cut by 3 bases, the J end by 5 bases, with 10 bases between. The chain's CDR3 is CASSFLQGTGELFF. The DNA for the CDR3 is TGTGCCAGCAGCTTCCTTCAGGGTACCGGGGAGCTGTTTTTT.